This T cell receptor beta chain was found in a study of blood T cells in healthy people across ages (dated by TCRdb to about 2015). Notes on the research overall: In model experiments, template switching captured about one uniquely barcoded TCR beta cDNA molecule for every two T cells. The donors were divided into four age groups: young (average approximately 15 years), middle-aged (almost 40), aged (approximately 64) and long-lived (approximately 74). For two donors (one aged 18 to 30 and one aged 80 or older), the study analyzed two additional independent replicas of 1 million unique cDNA reads from the same blood draw. Using deep sequencing normalized with unique cDNA molecular identifiers, the study measured how TCR beta repertoire diversity changes with age. To avoid experimental bias, donors of different ages were spread randomly across the sequencing lanes.

This clonotype was counted a few times. What antigen it recognizes has not been identified. No clone much larger than this one lies a single base away; base qualities are absent. Receptors were amplified or captured by 5' RACE. Sequencing was carried out with an Illumina HiSeq 2500. The second PCR ran for roughly 7 to 11 cycles and used a J-beta primer mix along with a sample-barcoded 5' primer. A unique molecular identifier was introduced onto each TCR beta cDNA molecule by a template-switch 5' adaptor carrying 12 random nucleotides. Each sample yielded at least 2.5 million CDR3-containing paired-end reads. All of the RNA was converted into first-strand cDNA using the Mint cDNA synthesis kit, with a TRBC-specific oligonucleotide serving as the primer. Following uracil-DNA glycosylase treatment, a first 18-cycle PCR with universal primers M1SS and BC2_uni_R was performed on all cDNA. In the original analysis: For normalization, 1 million high-quality reads, each with a distinct molecular identifier, were randomly selected from each sample. Instead of being binned into consensus sequences, reads with shared molecular identifiers were discarded. MiTCR, run with a Q25 quality threshold and the strictest error-elimination algorithm, handled CDR3 identification, clonotype clustering and error correction. A nonparametric unseen species model using Euler transformation provided a lower-bound estimate of total TCR beta diversity. The raw public reads went through TCRdb reprocessing: fastp at Q25, MiXCR clone calling, in-frame beta chains kept. Every entry covers one CDR3 protein and lists the most common genes and DNA from its rows. The V and J calls reflect TCRdb's pipeline rather than the authors' work. This sample comprises 600,000 to 800,000 distinct CDR3 sequences, roughly 20% of them detected only once. Under 4% of the sample lies in the top ten.

The germline V gene yields MDHEN for CDR1 and SYDVKM for CDR2. Inclusive of the bounding cysteine and phenylalanine, the CDR3 is 15 residues long. Just the 45-base CDR3 DNA is kept, in frame starting at base 1. V drops 8 bases and J drops 1 base, leaving 18 bases in between. Donors were 40 or so systemically healthy Caucasian individuals from Russia aged roughly 6 to 90 years. Roughly 9.5 milliliters of peripheral blood were drawn from each donor into EDTA-treated Vacutainer tubes. Ficoll-Paque density-gradient centrifugation was used to isolate PBMCs, with at least 6.5 million per sample. Total RNA, at least 5 micrograms per sample, was extracted from PBMCs with Trizol reagent. For every donor, flow cytometry on a PBMC aliquot measured the percentage of naive CD45RAhigh/CD27high T cells. The investigation overall reported the following: Compared with the aged group, more naive CD4+ T cells, fewer expanded clones and increased TCR diversity were shown by the long-lived group, suggesting age selection. Estimates of total diversity based on one million sequenced T cells were regarded as lower bounds and as underestimates. Because the CMV infection status of the donors was unknown, age-related changes in expanded clonotypes may potentially have been confounded. Observed TCR beta diversity correlated strongly with the percentage of naive T cells measured by flow cytometry. As age increased, observed TCR beta diversity per million T cells dropped in a roughly linear way, and a significant reduction was already evident by age roughly 40. Since profiling was done on bulk unsorted PBMCs, naive and antigen-experienced compartments could not be conclusively compared.

Input material: blood. The sequence derives from a man in his sixties or seventies in good health. The sequence links TRBV28 to TRBJ2-7, and TRBD1 may be the D gene, going by 6 matching bases. CDR3 protein: CASAVATGRSYEQYF. The sequenced DNA is TGTGCCAGCGCCGTCGCCACAGGGCGATCCTACGAGCAGTACTTC. The entire variable domain, with the stretches around the CDR3 drawn from the reference TRBV28 and TRBJ2-7 proteins, is DVKVTQSSRYLVKRTGEKVFLECVQDMDHENMFWYRQDPGLGLRLIYFSYDVKMKEKGDIPEGYSVSREKKERFSLILESASTNQTSMYLCASAVATGRSYEQYFGPGTRLTVT.